This TCR beta chain is drawn from a study of cytomegalovirus exposure and HLA in healthy donors. Study details: Membership in the Caucasian-associated ancestry cluster was found for about 84% of nearly 400 genotyped donors.

V lost 5 bases, J lost 7 bases, and 9 bases stayed unmatched. The germline gives CDR1 SGHVS, CDR2 FQNEAQ. This CDR3 is built from 15 residues. Each donor was nominally healthy when sampled (though unrecorded immune exposures were likely). Primers: 60 Vbeta forward and 13 Jbeta reverse. Repertoires were generated with immunoSEQ multiplex PCR, while TCRdb's copy carries only in-frame clones and drops some. The table lists 100,000 to 150,000 clones, about 83% of them singletons. Notes on this clone: As yet, its antigen is unknown.

Study-level findings and limits: TCR beta chain V- and J-gene trimming was linked, in a later analysis, to a missense variant in DCLRE1C. Later, an analysis found that common viral pathogens appeared to be linked with several of the most significant clusters.

The chain recombines TRBV7-8 with TRBJ1-5; 9 bases align to TRBD1. The sequence was collected from a woman aged 40-49 years in good health and CMV-seropositive. Material: PBMCs. The CDR3 DNA sequence: TGTGCCAGCAGCCCGCAGACAGGGGGGGGCCAGCCCCAGCATTTT. Its translation: CASSPQTGGGQPQHF.